This T cell receptor (beta chain) stems from a study of blood T cell repertoires in COVID-19. At the level of the study: The United States, Italy and Spain provided the acute and convalescent COVID-19 samples. Sample material is recorded as cDNA or gDNA derived from T cells, B-cell-depleted T cells, or PBMCs.

Germline assignment: CDR1 SGHTA and CDR2 FQGNSA. The CDR3 is made up of 17 amino acids. V was clipped by 1 base and J by 4 bases, with 17 bases between them. Source study methods: Counts of nucleated cells, estimated from reference gene primer amplification, were obtained. Assay: immunoSEQ multiplex PCR; the TCRdb copy retains only in-frame clones and omits some. V and J calls and clone size are copied from that table; D and trimming were computed from the DNA. This table holds about 39,000 clones, almost 85% found once. This clone came up a few times. The sample was peripheral blood. The chain has TRBV7-2 and TRBJ2-1; a weak D match, TRBD2 (6 bases). The origin of this receptor is a human donor in a cohort sampled during active COVID-19. CDR3 nucleotide sequence: TGTGCCAGCAGCTTAGTAGGTAGCGGAGGCCTTTACAATGAGCAGTTCTTC. This sequence encodes CASSLVGSGGLYNEQFF.